The clone carrying this TCR beta chain was counted many times. J gave up 7 bases and V 6 bases, and 5 bases lay outside the gene matches. The CDR3 is 13 residues long. In germline, CDR1 is SNHLY, CDR2 FYNNEI. The record originates from a study of T cells of healthy individuals. TCRdb fed the 5' RACE reads into MiXCR, producing one record per CDR3 protein. The sample consists of 40,000 to 65,000 distinct CDR3 sequences, over 12% of them appearing once. The chain recombines TRBV2 with TRBJ1-1, with 10 bases lining up with TRBD1. The clonotype comes from a human donor in good health. CDR3 nucleotides: TGTGCCAGCAGCCGGGGACAGGGGCTTGAAGCTTTCTTT. Amino acid sequence: CASSRGQGLEAFF.